Presented here are 4 T cell receptor beta chains from one specimen sequenced in a study of regulatory T cells in long-lasting Graves disease. Time point defined: newly diagnosed GD, antithyroid drugs for less than 3 months. After RNA was extracted from PBMCs, the TCR library was made from it. Both iRepertoire HTBI primers and Arm-PCR of CDR3 regions were used to build the TCR beta libraries. TCRdb recomputed calls from the multiplex PCR reads with MiXCR, one row per CDR3 protein. The sample carries 500,000 or so distinct CDR3 sequences, roughly 16% recorded once. These data also formed part of another study, on T cells in Graves' hyperthyroidism and ophthalmopathy.

Sample: peripheral blood mononuclear cells (PBMCs), taken at new diagnosis, from a patient treated with antithyroid drugs. The receptors come from a woman between 40 and 65 years old with Graves disease.

This clonotype was detected a few times. The genes are TRBV27 and TRBJ1-2; D gene unclear. CDR3 size: 14 residues. CDR1 and CDR2 (germline): MNHEY, SMNVEV (reference sequence). Between the trimmed V and J ends, which lost 4 bases and 2 bases, there was a span of 11 bases. CDR3 loop: CASSSPTSNYGYTF. The CDR3 DNA reads as TGTGCCAGCAGTTCGCCGACGAGCAACTATGGCTACACCTTC.

This clonotype was detected many times. This chain joins TRBV7-9 and TRBJ1-2; D is perhaps TRBD1 (6 bases). Deletions cut 1 base from V and 4 bases from J, with 13 bases between. Germline lookup yields CDR1 SEHNR and CDR2 FQNEAQ (reference sequence). The CDR3 runs 15 residues. The CDR3 sequence is CASSLDSGQLYGYTF. The CDR3 DNA reads TGTGCCAGCAGCTTAGATTCGGGACAACTCTATGGCTACACCTTC.

This clonotype has more than one count but fewer than ten. The chain couples TRBV7-8 to TRBJ2-3, with 12 bases lining up with TRBD2. The CDR3 runs to 18 residues. Germline trimming cut 5 bases from V and 5 bases from J; bases unmatched to any gene: 14. Germline V CDR1 and CDR2: SGHVS, FQNEAQ. The CDR3 nucleotides read TGTGCCAGCAGCCTCCTAACCTCTAGCGGGGGGGCACGAGATACGCAGTATTTT. Residues: CASSLLTSSGGARDTQYF.

The chain carries TRBV5-5 and TRBJ1-1; 9 bases align to TRBD1. The germline V gene has CDR1 SGHKS and CDR2 YYEKEE (reference sequence). CDR3 length: 14 amino acids. The J segment lost 5 bases and the V segment lost 5 bases, leaving 7 bases of the junction unmatched. The CDR3 region has the DNA TGTGCCAGCAGTCGGACAGGGGATGGTACTGAAGCTTTCTTT. Amino acid sequence: CASSRTGDGTEAFF.